This TCR beta chain was recovered during a study of T cells after yellow fever vaccination. Study-wide findings and caveats: From the bulk population, abundant clonotypes could contaminate and appear within FACS-sorted repertoires. When the response was secondary, it was weaker but reached its peak faster, day 5 versus 15.

The table lists this clonotype with many counts. Antigen: not known. 5'RACE template switching added a universal primer site and UMIs to TCR cDNA. Each CDR3 protein is one row after TCRdb ran MiXCR on the 5' RACE reads. The sample includes about 220,000 distinct CDR3 sequences, approximately 6.7% of them seen just once. This CDR3 has 14 residues. Losses at the gene ends were 4 bases for V and 6 bases for J; bases not matched to a gene: 2. Germline values: CDR1 SGHRS, CDR2 YFSETQ. The V and J genes are TRBV5-1 and TRBJ2-2, with 11 bases fitting TRBD2. The receptor comes from a man aged 30 to 45 who received the YFV17D yellow fever vaccine. Sequences were derived from CD4+ T cells sorted from PBMCs, sampled on the day of the yellow fever booster vaccination. CDR3 amino acids: CASSRTSGPGELFF. The CDR3 nucleotides are TGCGCCAGCAGCCGGACTAGCGGGCCCGGGGAGCTGTTTTTT.